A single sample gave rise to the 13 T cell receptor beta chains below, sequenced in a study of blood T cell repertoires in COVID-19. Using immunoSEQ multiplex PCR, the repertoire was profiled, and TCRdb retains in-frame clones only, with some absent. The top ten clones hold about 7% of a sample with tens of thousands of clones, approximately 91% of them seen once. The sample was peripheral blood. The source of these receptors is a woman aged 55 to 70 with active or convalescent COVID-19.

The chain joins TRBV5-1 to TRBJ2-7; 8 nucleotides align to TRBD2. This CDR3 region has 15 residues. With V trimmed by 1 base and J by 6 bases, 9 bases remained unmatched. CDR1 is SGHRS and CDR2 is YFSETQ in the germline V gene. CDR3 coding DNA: TGCGCCAGCAGCTTGATCCTAGCGGGCCCCTCCGAGCAGTACTTC. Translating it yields CASSLILAGPSEQYF.

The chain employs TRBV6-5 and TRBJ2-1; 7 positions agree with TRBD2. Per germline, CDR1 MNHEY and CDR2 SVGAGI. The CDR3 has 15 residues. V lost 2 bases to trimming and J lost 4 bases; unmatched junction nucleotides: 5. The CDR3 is CASSYEAGVYNEQFF. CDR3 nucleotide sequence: TGTGCCAGCAGTTACGAGGCGGGGGTATACAATGAGCAGTTCTTC.

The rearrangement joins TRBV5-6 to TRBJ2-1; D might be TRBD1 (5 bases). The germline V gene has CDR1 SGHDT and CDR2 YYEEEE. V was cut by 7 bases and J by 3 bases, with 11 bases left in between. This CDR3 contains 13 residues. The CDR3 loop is CASWQGFYNEQFF. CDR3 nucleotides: TGTGCCAGCTGGCAGGGCTTCTACAATGAGCAGTTCTTC.

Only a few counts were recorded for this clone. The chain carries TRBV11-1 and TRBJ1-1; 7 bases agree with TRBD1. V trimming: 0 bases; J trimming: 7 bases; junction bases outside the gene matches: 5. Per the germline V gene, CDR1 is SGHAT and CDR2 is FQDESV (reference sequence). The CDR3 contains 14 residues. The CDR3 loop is CASSLAETGFEAFF. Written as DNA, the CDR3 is TGTGCCAGCAGCTTAGCCGAGACAGGGTTTGAAGCTTTCTTT.

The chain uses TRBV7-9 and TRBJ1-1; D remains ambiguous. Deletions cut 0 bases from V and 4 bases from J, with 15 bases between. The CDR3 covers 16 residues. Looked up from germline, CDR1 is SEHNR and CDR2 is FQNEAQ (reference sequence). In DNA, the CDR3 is TGTGCCAGCAGCTTAGCACAAGGAGAGGCGGGCACTGAAGCTTTCTTT. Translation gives CASSLAQGEAGTEAFF.

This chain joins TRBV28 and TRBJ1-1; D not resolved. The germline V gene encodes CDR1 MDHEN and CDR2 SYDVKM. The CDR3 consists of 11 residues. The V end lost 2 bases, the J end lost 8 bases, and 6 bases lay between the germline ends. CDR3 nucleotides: TGTGCCAGCAGTTTAGGAGGGGAAGCTTTCTTT. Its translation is CASSLGGEAFF.

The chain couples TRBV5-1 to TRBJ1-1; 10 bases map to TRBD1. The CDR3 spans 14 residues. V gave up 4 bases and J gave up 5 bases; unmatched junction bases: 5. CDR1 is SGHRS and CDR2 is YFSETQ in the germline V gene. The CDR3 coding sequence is TGCGCCAGCAGCACTGGACAGGGGGGGACTGAAGCTTTCTTT. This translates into CASSTGQGGTEAFF.

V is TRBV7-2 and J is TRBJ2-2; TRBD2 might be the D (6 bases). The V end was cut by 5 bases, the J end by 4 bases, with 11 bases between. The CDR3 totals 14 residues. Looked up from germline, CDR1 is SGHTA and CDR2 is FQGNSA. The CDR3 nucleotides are TGTGCCAGCAGCGTGCAGGGAGGCACCGGGGAGCTGTTTTTT. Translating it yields CASSVQGGTGELFF.

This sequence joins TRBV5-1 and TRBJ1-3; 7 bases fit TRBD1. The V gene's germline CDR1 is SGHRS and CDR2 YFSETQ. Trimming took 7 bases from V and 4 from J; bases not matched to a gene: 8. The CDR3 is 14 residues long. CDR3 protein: CASGGQDGGNTIYF. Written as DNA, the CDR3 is TGCGCCAGCGGAGGACAGGATGGCGGAAACACCATATATTTT.

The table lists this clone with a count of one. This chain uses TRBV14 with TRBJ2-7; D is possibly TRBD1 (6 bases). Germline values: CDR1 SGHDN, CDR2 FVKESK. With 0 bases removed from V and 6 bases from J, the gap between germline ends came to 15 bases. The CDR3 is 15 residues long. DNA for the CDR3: TGTGCCAGCAGCCAAGATTGGGGGCGGGTGGCCGAGCAGTACTTC. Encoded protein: CASSQDWGRVAEQYF.

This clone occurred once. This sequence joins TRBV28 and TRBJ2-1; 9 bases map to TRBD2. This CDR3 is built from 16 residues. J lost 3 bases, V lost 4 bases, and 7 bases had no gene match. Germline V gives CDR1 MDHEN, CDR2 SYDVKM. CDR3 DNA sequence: TGTGCCAGCAGTTCAATAGCGGGAGAGGACTACAATGAGCAGTTCTTC. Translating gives CASSSIAGEDYNEQFF.

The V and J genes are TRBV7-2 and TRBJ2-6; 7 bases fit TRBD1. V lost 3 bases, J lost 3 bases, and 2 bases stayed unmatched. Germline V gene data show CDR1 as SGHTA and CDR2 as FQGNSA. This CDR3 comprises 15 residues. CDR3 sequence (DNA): TGTGCCAGCAGCTTGACAGGGAATGGGGCCAACGTCCTGACTTTC. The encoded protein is CASSLTGNGANVLTF.

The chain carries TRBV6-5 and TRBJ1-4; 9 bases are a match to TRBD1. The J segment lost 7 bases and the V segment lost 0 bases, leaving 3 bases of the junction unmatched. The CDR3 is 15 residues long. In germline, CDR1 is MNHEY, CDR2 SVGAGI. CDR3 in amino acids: CASSYSGTGSEKLFF. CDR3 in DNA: TGTGCCAGCAGTTACTCAGGGACAGGGAGTGAAAAACTGTTTTTT.